This is a list of T cell receptor beta chains from one sample in a study of CD8 T cells in ankylosing spondylitis. TCRdb itself ran the 5' RACE reads through MiXCR, one entry per CDR3 protein. The sample holds about 540,000 distinct CDR3 sequences, roughly 13% seen once. The sequencing input was blood, either unsorted or a sorted T cell fraction (not recorded which). Receptors were obtained from a male donor with ankylosing spondylitis. Both conserved end residues are part of each CDR3. Each record gives: D gene, clone size, V gene, J gene, CDR3 protein, CDR3 DNA. The D gene is left open where the match is weak. Clone size is stated in some rows and not others, as once, few, many or a class when expanded.

D gene: TRBD2
clone size: NA
V gene: TRBV7-2
J gene: TRBJ2-3
CDR3 protein: CASSTSGRGADTQYF
CDR3 DNA: TGTGCCAGCAGCACTAGCGGGAGAGGGGCAGATACGCAGTATTTT

D gene: NA
clone size: few
V gene: TRBV20-1
J gene: TRBJ2-2
CDR3 protein: CSASGDPGELFF
CDR3 DNA: TGCAGTGCTAGTGGGGACCCCGGGGAGCTGTTTTTT

D gene: TRBD1
clone size: many
V gene: TRBV12-3/TRBV12-4
J gene: TRBJ2-1
CDR3 protein: CASSLGDRRDNEQFF
CDR3 DNA: TGTGCCAGCAGTTTAGGGGACAGGCGAGACAATGAGCAGTTCTTC

D gene: NA
clone size: NA
V gene: TRBV6-1
J gene: TRBJ2-1
CDR3 protein: CASQFSGRSYNEQFF
CDR3 DNA: TGTGCCAGCCAATTCAGCGGGCGCTCCTACAATGAGCAGTTCTTC

D gene: TRBD2
clone size: NA
V gene: TRBV28
J gene: TRBJ2-1
CDR3 protein: CASSSNWGSGRRYNEQFF
CDR3 DNA: TGTGCCAGCAGTTCCAATTGGGGTAGCGGGAGGAGGTACAATGAGCAGTTCTTC

D gene: NA
clone size: few
V gene: TRBV6-1
J gene: TRBJ1-1
CDR3 protein: CASSTTAPNTEAFF
CDR3 DNA: TGTGCCAGCAGCACGACAGCTCCGAACACTGAAGCTTTCTTT

D gene: NA
clone size: few
V gene: TRBV29-1
J gene: TRBJ2-1
CDR3 protein: CSVSIGSYNEQFF
CDR3 DNA: TGCAGCGTTTCCATAGGGTCCTACAATGAGCAGTTCTTC

D gene: NA
clone size: NA
V gene: TRBV6-2/TRBV6-3
J gene: TRBJ1-5
CDR3 protein: CASRISGADQPQHF
CDR3 DNA: TGTGCCAGCAGGATTTCAGGGGCGGACCAGCCCCAGCATTTT

D gene: NA
clone size: NA
V gene: TRBV6-1
J gene: TRBJ1-3
CDR3 protein: CASSEDRWATIYF
CDR3 DNA: TGTGCCAGCAGTGAAGATAGGTGGGCCACCATATATTTT

D gene: NA
clone size: NA
V gene: TRBV7-9
J gene: TRBJ2-3
CDR3 protein: CASSLVAATTDTQYF
CDR3 DNA: TGTGCCAGCAGCTTAGTTGCGGCCACCACAGATACGCAGTATTTT

D gene: NA
clone size: NA
V gene: TRBV24-1
J gene: TRBJ2-1
CDR3 protein: CATSDWGNDNEQFF
CDR3 DNA: TGTGCCACCAGTGATTGGGGTAACGACAATGAGCAGTTCTTC

D gene: NA
clone size: NA
V gene: TRBV29-1
J gene: TRBJ2-1
CDR3 protein: CSVAQGNEQFF
CDR3 DNA: TGCAGCGTTGCTCAAGGGAATGAGCAGTTCTTC

D gene: NA
clone size: few
V gene: TRBV11-3
J gene: TRBJ2-1
CDR3 protein: CAGGLGGNNEQFF
CDR3 DNA: TGTGCCGGTGGACTAGGGGGAAATAATGAGCAGTTCTTC

D gene: TRBD2
clone size: NA
V gene: TRBV20-1
J gene: TRBJ2-1
CDR3 protein: CSARGVAGGSYNEQFF
CDR3 DNA: TGCAGTGCTAGGGGAGTGGCGGGAGGGTCCTACAATGAGCAGTTCTTC

D gene: NA
clone size: many
V gene: TRBV11-2
J gene: TRBJ2-3
CDR3 protein: CASSLGGGGYTQYF
CDR3 DNA: TGTGCCAGCAGCCTCGGGGGAGGAGGTTATACGCAGTATTTT

D gene: TRBD2
clone size: few
V gene: TRBV4-1
J gene: TRBJ2-1
CDR3 protein: CASSQAWSGRAYNEQFF
CDR3 DNA: TGCGCCAGCAGCCAAGCTTGGAGCGGGAGGGCTTACAATGAGCAGTTCTTC

D gene: NA
clone size: many
V gene: TRBV9
J gene: TRBJ1-2
CDR3 protein: CASSLRAYGYTF
CDR3 DNA: TGTGCCAGCAGTCTGCGTGCCTATGGCTACACCTTC

D gene: NA
clone size: few
V gene: TRBV7-9
J gene: TRBJ2-3
CDR3 protein: CASSPTTTTDTQYF
CDR3 DNA: TGTGCCAGCAGCCCAACGACCACCACAGATACGCAGTATTTT

D gene: TRBD1
clone size: few
V gene: TRBV7-8
J gene: TRBJ1-1
CDR3 protein: CASSRIRGDTEAFF
CDR3 DNA: TGTGCCAGCAGCCGGATCAGGGGGGACACTGAAGCTTTCTTT

D gene: NA
clone size: many
V gene: TRBV3-1
J gene: TRBJ1-3
CDR3 protein: CASSQEGFSGNTIYF
CDR3 DNA: TGTGCCAGCAGCCAAGAGGGGTTCTCTGGAAACACCATATATTTT

D gene: TRBD1
clone size: NA
V gene: TRBV20-1
J gene: TRBJ1-5
CDR3 protein: CSASPGGVVQPQHF
CDR3 DNA: TGCAGTGCTAGCCCAGGGGGTGTTGTTCAGCCCCAGCATTTT

D gene: NA
clone size: NA
V gene: TRBV24-1
J gene: TRBJ1-5
CDR3 protein: CATSDLFGDPQHF
CDR3 DNA: TGTGCCACCAGTGATTTGTTCGGGGATCCCCAGCATTTT

D gene: NA
clone size: few
V gene: TRBV7-2
J gene: TRBJ2-3
CDR3 protein: CASSLNGMDTQYF
CDR3 DNA: TGTGCCAGCAGCTTAAACGGGATGGATACGCAGTATTTT

D gene: NA
clone size: NA
V gene: TRBV18
J gene: TRBJ1-1
CDR3 protein: CASSPKPMNTEAFF
CDR3 DNA: TGTGCCAGCTCACCGAAACCAATGAACACTGAAGCTTTCTTT

D gene: TRBD2
clone size: NA
V gene: TRBV10-2
J gene: TRBJ2-7
CDR3 protein: CASTPGGAQSYEQYF
CDR3 DNA: TGCGCCAGCACTCCCGGGGGGGCTCAATCTTACGAGCAGTACTTC

D gene: TRBD1
clone size: few
V gene: TRBV11-2
J gene: TRBJ2-6
CDR3 protein: CASQGELTGANVLTF
CDR3 DNA: TGTGCCAGCCAGGGGGAATTGACTGGGGCCAACGTCCTGACTTTC

D gene: TRBD2
clone size: few
V gene: TRBV20-1
J gene: TRBJ2-7
CDR3 protein: CSASSGTKSYEQYF
CDR3 DNA: TGCAGTGCTTCTAGCGGGACTAAAAGCTACGAGCAGTACTTC

D gene: NA
clone size: many
V gene: TRBV2
J gene: TRBJ1-4
CDR3 protein: CASSEVSTNEKLFF
CDR3 DNA: TGTGCCAGCAGTGAGGTGTCAACTAATGAAAAACTGTTTTTT

D gene: NA
clone size: many
V gene: TRBV7-2
J gene: TRBJ1-2
CDR3 protein: CASSKEGVYGYTF
CDR3 DNA: TGTGCCAGCAGCAAAGAGGGGGTCTATGGCTACACCTTC

D gene: NA
clone size: many
V gene: TRBV5-1
J gene: TRBJ2-6
CDR3 protein: CASSLPGSGANVLTF
CDR3 DNA: TGCGCCAGCAGCTTGCCAGGCTCTGGGGCCAACGTCCTGACTTTC

D gene: NA
clone size: few
V gene: TRBV12-3/TRBV12-4
J gene: TRBJ2-4
CDR3 protein: CASSLVAGKNIQYF
CDR3 DNA: TGTGCCAGCAGTTTAGTCGCGGGAAAAAACATTCAGTACTTC

D gene: TRBD2
clone size: few
V gene: TRBV12-3/TRBV12-4
J gene: TRBJ2-4
CDR3 protein: CASSSGRTSVAKNIQYF
CDR3 DNA: TGTGCCAGCAGTTCGGGGAGGACTAGCGTTGCCAAAAACATTCAGTACTTC

D gene: TRBD2
clone size: once
V gene: TRBV19
J gene: TRBJ2-5
CDR3 protein: CASSIGGRWETQYF
CDR3 DNA: TGTGCCAGTAGTATCGGCGGGAGGTGGGAGACCCAGTACTTC

D gene: NA
clone size: NA
V gene: TRBV5-1
J gene: TRBJ2-1
CDR3 protein: CASSLGLVGNEQFF
CDR3 DNA: TGCGCCAGCAGCTTGGGACTAGTGGGCAATGAGCAGTTCTTC

D gene: NA
clone size: few
V gene: TRBV15
J gene: TRBJ1-1
CDR3 protein: CATSRGSRAGTEAFF
CDR3 DNA: TGTGCCACCAGCAGAGGTTCCCGGGCGGGCACTGAAGCTTTCTTT

D gene: NA
clone size: many
V gene: TRBV21-1
J gene: TRBJ1-5
CDR3 protein: CASSRGVHQPQHF
CDR3 DNA: TGTGCCAGCAGCAGAGGGGTCCATCAGCCCCAGCATTTT

D gene: NA
clone size: few
V gene: TRBV5-6
J gene: TRBJ1-2
CDR3 protein: CASSRLGDHGYTF
CDR3 DNA: TGTGCCAGCAGCCGTTTGGGGGATCATGGCTACACCTTC

D gene: TRBD2
clone size: NA
V gene: TRBV5-4
J gene: TRBJ2-5
CDR3 protein: CASAREIQETQYF
CDR3 DNA: TGTGCCAGCGCGCGGGAGATCCAAGAGACCCAGTACTTC

D gene: NA
clone size: NA
V gene: TRBV19
J gene: TRBJ2-6
CDR3 protein: CASSTGESGAIVLTF
CDR3 DNA: TGTGCCAGTAGTACCGGGGAATCCGGGGCCATCGTCCTGACTTTC

D gene: NA
clone size: NA
V gene: TRBV9
J gene: TRBJ2-2
CDR3 protein: CASSVVQASFAGELFF
CDR3 DNA: TGTGCCAGCAGCGTAGTACAGGCTAGTTTCGCCGGGGAGCTGTTTTTT

D gene: NA
clone size: many
V gene: TRBV7-9
J gene: TRBJ1-5
CDR3 protein: CASSVPAAGDQPQHF
CDR3 DNA: TGTGCCAGCAGCGTACCCGCCGCGGGGGATCAGCCCCAGCATTTT

D gene: TRBD2
clone size: NA
V gene: TRBV7-9
J gene: TRBJ2-5
CDR3 protein: CASSYRGSTGQETQYF
CDR3 DNA: TGTGCCAGCAGCTACCGCGGGAGTACGGGGCAAGAGACCCAGTACTTC

D gene: NA
clone size: few
V gene: TRBV5-1
J gene: TRBJ1-3
CDR3 protein: CASSFEGAGNTIYF
CDR3 DNA: TGCGCCAGCAGCTTCGAAGGGGCTGGAAACACCATATATTTT

D gene: NA
clone size: few
V gene: TRBV5-1
J gene: TRBJ2-2
CDR3 protein: CASSPLRPNTGELFF
CDR3 DNA: TGCGCCAGCAGCCCGTTAAGGCCTAACACCGGGGAGCTGTTTTTT

D gene: TRBD1
clone size: NA
V gene: TRBV2
J gene: TRBJ2-4
CDR3 protein: CATSGQGMTKNIQYF
CDR3 DNA: TGTGCCACCAGTGGACAGGGAATGACCAAAAACATTCAGTACTTC

D gene: NA
clone size: few
V gene: TRBV12-3/TRBV12-4
J gene: TRBJ2-1
CDR3 protein: CASRTALSSYNEQFF
CDR3 DNA: TGTGCCAGCAGGACAGCCCTGAGCTCCTACAATGAGCAGTTCTTC

D gene: TRBD1
clone size: NA
V gene: TRBV2
J gene: TRBJ1-5
CDR3 protein: CASTQGGSNNQPQHF
CDR3 DNA: TGTGCCAGCACCCAGGGGGGGAGTAACAATCAGCCCCAGCATTTT